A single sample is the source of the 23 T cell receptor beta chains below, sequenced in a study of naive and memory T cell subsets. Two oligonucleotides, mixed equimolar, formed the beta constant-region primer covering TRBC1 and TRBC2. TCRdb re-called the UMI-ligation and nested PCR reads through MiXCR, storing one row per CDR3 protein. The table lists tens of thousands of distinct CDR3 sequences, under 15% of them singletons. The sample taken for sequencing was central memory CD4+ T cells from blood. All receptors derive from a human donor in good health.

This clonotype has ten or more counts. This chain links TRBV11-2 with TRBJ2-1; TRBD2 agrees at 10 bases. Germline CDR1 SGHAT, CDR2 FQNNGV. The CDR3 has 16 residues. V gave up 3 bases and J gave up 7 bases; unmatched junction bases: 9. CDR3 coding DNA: TGTGCCAGCAGCTTTAGGAGAGCGGGAGGGCCGAATGAGCAGTTCTTC. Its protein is CASSFRRAGGPNEQFF. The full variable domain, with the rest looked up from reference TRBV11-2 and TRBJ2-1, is EAGVAQSPRYKIIEKRQSVAFWCNPISGHATLYWYQQILGQGPKLLIQFQNNGVVDDSQLPKDRFSAERLKGVDSTLKIQPAKLEDSAVYLCASSFRRAGGPNEQFFGPGTRLTVL.

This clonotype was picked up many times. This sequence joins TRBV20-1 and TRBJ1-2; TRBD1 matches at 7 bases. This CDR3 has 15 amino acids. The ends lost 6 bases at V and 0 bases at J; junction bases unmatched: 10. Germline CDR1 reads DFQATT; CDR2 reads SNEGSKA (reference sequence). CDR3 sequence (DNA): TGCAGTGCAGCCGGGACAGAACGCTCTAACTATGGCTACACCTTC. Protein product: CSAAGTERSNYGYTF.

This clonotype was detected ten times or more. The CDR3 here is CASSYKDLRATGELFF. CDR3 coding DNA: TGTGCCAGCAGTTATAAGGACCTGAGGGCCACCGGGGAGCTGTTTTTT. This sequence joins TRBV5-5 and TRBJ2-2, with D maybe TRBD2 (5 bases). With 5 bases removed from V and 4 bases from J, the gap between germline ends came to 18 bases. The CDR3 extends over 16 amino acids. Germline loops: CDR1 SGHKS, CDR2 YYEKEE (reference sequence). Based on the CDR3 plus reference TRBV5-5 and TRBJ2-2, the full variable domain is DAGVTQSPTHLIKTRGQQVTLRCSPISGHKSVSWYQQVLGQGPQFIFQYYEKEERGRGNFPDRFSARQFPNYSSELNVNALLLGDSALYLCASSYKDLRATGELFFGEGSRLTVL.

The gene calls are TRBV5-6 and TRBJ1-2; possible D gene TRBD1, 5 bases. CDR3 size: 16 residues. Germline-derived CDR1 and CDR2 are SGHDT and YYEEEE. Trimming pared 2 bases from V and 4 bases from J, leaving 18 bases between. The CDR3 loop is CASSLGETAMIYGYTF. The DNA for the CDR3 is TGTGCCAGCAGCTTAGGAGAGACAGCGATGATCTATGGCTACACCTTC. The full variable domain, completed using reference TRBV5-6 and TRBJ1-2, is DAGVTQSPTHLIKTRGQQVTLRCSPKSGHDTVSWYQQALGQGPQFIFQYYEEEERQRGNFPDRFSGHQFPNYSSELNVNALLLGDSALYLCASSLGETAMIYGYTFGSGTRLTVV.

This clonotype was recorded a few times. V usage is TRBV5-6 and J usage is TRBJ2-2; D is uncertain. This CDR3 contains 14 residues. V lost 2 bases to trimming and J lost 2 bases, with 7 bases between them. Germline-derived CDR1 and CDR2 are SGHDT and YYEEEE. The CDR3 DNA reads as TGTGCCAGCAGCTTCCGAACAAACACCGGGGAGCTGTTTTTT. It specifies CASSFRTNTGELFF.

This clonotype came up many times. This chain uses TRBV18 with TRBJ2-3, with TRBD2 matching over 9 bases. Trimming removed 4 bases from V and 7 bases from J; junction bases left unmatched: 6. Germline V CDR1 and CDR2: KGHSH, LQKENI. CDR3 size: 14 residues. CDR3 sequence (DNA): TGTGCCAGCTCACTTAGCGGGAGTAGGAATACGCAGTATTTT. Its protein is CASSLSGSRNTQYF.

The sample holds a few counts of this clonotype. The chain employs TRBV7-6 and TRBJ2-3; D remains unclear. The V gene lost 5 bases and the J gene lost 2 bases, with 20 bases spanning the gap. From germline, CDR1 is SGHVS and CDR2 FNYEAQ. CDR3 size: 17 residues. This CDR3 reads CASSTGPKNSVTDTQYF. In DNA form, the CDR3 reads TGTGCCAGCAGCACTGGACCGAAAAATTCTGTCACAGATACGCAGTATTTT.

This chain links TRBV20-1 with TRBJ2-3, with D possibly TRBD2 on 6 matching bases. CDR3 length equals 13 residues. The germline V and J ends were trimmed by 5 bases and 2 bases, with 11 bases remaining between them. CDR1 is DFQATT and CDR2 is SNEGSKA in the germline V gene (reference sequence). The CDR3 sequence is CSASGTHTDTQYF. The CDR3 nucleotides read TGCAGTGCTTCCGGGACTCACACAGATACGCAGTATTTT.

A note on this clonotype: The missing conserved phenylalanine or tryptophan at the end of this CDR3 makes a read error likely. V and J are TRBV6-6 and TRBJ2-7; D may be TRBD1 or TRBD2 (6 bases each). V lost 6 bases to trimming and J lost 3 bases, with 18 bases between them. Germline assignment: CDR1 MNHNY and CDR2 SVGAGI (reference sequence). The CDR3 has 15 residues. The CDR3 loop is CASSPGHAGNYEQYL. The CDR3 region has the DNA TGTGCCAGCAGCCCGGGACACGCGGGGAACTACGAGCAGTACTTA.

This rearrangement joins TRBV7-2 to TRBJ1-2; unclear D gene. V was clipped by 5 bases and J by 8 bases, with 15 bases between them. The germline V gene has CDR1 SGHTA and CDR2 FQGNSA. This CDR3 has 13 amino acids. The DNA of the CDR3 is TGTGCCAGCAGCCTCGACGGGCTCGGGGGCTACACCTTC. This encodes CASSLDGLGGYTF.

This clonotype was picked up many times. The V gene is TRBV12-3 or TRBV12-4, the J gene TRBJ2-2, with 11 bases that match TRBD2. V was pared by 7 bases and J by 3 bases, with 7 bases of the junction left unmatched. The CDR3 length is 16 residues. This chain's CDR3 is CASIISGRADTGELFF. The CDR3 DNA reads TGTGCCAGCATTATTAGCGGGAGGGCCGACACCGGGGAGCTGTTTTTT.

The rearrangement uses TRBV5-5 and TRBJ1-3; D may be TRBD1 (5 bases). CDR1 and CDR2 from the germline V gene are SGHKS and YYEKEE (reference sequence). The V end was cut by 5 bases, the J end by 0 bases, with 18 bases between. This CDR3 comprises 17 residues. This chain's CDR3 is CASSSGDPFHSGNTIYF. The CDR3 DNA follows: TGTGCCAGCAGTTCTGGGGACCCTTTTCACTCTGGAAACACCATATATTTT.

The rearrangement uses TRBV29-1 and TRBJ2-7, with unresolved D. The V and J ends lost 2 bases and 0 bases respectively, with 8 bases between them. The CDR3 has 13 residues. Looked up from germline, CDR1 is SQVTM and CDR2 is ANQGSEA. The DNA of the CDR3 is TGCAGCGTTGAAAGTACACACTCCTACGAGCAGTACTTC. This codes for CSVESTHSYEQYF.

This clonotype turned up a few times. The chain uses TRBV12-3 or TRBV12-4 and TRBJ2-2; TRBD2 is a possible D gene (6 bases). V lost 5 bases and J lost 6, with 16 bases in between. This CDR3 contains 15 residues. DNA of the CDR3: TGTGCCAGCAGTCGAGAAAGCGGGTCTCCCGGGGAGCTGTTTTTT. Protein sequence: CASSRESGSPGELFF.

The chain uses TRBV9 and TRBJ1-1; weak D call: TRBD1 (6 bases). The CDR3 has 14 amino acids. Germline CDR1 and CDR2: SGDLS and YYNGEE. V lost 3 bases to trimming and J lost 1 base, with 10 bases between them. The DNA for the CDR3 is TGTGCCAGCAGCGGAGAGGGACAGAACACTGAAGCTTTCTTT. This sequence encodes CASSGEGQNTEAFF.

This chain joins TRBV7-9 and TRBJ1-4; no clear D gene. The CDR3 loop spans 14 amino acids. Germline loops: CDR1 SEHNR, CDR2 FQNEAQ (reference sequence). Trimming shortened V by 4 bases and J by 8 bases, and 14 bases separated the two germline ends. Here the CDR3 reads CASSSRRSLEKLFF. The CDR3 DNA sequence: TGTGCCAGCAGCTCCAGACGGAGCCTAGAAAAACTGTTTTTT.

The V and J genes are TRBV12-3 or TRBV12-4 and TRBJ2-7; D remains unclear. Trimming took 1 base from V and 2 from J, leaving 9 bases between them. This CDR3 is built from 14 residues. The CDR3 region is CASSLGKGPYEQYF. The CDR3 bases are TGTGCCAGCAGTTTAGGAAAAGGACCCTACGAGCAGTACTTC.

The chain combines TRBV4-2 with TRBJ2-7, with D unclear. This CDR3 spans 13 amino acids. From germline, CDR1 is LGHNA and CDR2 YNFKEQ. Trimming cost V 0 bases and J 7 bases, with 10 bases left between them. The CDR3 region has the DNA TGTGCCAGCAGCCAAGAACTGACGCGGGAGCAGTACTTC. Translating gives CASSQELTREQYF.

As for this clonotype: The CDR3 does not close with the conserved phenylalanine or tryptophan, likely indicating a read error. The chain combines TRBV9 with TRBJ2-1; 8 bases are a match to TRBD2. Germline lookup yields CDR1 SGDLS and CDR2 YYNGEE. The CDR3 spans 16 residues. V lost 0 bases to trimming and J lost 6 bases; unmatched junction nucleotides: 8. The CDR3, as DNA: TGTGCCAGCAGCGTAGGAATTAGCGGGATTCTCAATGAGCAGTTCTCC. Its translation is CASSVGISGILNEQFS.

The CDR3 sequence: CSAEGQGSKKLFF. CDR3 sequence (DNA): TGCAGTGCCGAGGGACAGGGGAGTAAAAAACTGTTTTTT. The chain has TRBV20-1 and TRBJ1-4, with TRBD1 matching over 10 bases. After removal of 6 bases from V and 9 bases from J, the junction contained 7 bases not matched to a gene. The CDR3 is made up of 13 amino acids. Germline V lookup: CDR1 DFQATT, CDR2 SNEGSKA (reference sequence).

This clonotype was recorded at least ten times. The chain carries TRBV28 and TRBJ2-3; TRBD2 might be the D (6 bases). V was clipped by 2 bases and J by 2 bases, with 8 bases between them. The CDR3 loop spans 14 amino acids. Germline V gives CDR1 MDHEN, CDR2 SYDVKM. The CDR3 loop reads CASSLAGITDTQYF. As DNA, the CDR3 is TGTGCCAGCAGTTTAGCGGGAATCACAGATACGCAGTATTTT.

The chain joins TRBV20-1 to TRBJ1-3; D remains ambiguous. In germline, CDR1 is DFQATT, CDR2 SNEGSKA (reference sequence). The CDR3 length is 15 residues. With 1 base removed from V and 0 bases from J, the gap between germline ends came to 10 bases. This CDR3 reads CSARVSGVSGNTIYF. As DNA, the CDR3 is TGCAGTGCTAGAGTGTCCGGGGTCTCTGGAAACACCATATATTTT.

DNA of the CDR3: TGTGCCAGCTCACCGTCCGCGGGACTAGCGGGAGAAGAGACCCAGTACTTC. It codes for CASSPSAGLAGEETQYF. The genes are TRBV18 and TRBJ2-5; 14 nucleotides align to TRBD2. Germline values: CDR1 KGHSH, CDR2 LQKENI. This CDR3 spans 17 amino acids. Trimming took 3 bases from V and 3 from J; bases not matched to a gene: 6.